This TCR beta chain was found in a study of T cells after yellow fever vaccination. Study-wide context: Low-cell-number fractions underwent preparation using SMART-Seq v4 Ultra Low Input.

Trimming pared 2 bases from V and 6 bases from J, leaving 12 bases between. The CDR3 extends over 14 amino acids. Germline-derived CDR1 and CDR2 are SGHRS and YFSETQ. Template-switching 5'RACE yielded the TCR cDNA; a universal primer site and UMIs were added in the process. TCRdb recomputed calls from the 5' RACE reads with MiXCR, one row per CDR3 protein. Altogether fewer than 400,000 distinct CDR3 sequences are present, 6.2% being singletons, with the ten largest covering 15%. This clonotype has a count of ten or more. Its matching antigen is unknown. Whole-study results and caveats: Most primary-vaccination clones reappeared after the booster (about 96% CD4, about 87% CD8). The secondary response was weaker but peaked faster, day 5 versus 15.

This chain links TRBV5-1 with TRBJ2-1, with D possibly being TRBD1 (6 bases). The specimen comprised PBMCs, sampled 5 days after the yellow fever booster vaccination. This TCR was sampled from a young man who received the YFV17D yellow fever vaccine. CDR3 coding DNA: TGCGCCAGCAGCTTCCAGGGGTACATCAATGAGCAGTTCTTC. Translated: CASSFQGYINEQFF.